Shown below are 7 T cell receptor beta chains from a single sample sequenced in a study of response to subunit inactivated influenza vaccine. TCRdb itself ran the RT-PCR reads through MiXCR, one entry per CDR3 protein. The sample carries 450,000 to 600,000 distinct CDR3 sequences, 6% to 9% recorded once. The sequencing here drew on PBMCs from blood, taken roughly 24 months after vaccination. These receptor sequences come from a man between 50 and 69 years old who received an inactivated influenza vaccine.

This clonotype was counted a few times. V and J are TRBV29-1 and TRBJ2-3, with 8 bases fitting TRBD1. Germline V gives CDR1 SQVTM, CDR2 ANQGSEA. This CDR3 contains 15 residues. The V segment lost 5 bases and the J segment 1 base; nucleotides outside the gene matches: 8. The CDR3 sequence is CSVTTGGGGTDTQYF. The CDR3 region has the DNA TGCAGCGTTACAACAGGGGGAGGTGGCACAGATACGCAGTATTTT.

This clonotype was counted between two and nine times. The V gene is TRBV5-1, the J gene TRBJ1-2, with 10 nucleotides matching TRBD1. The junction had 11 bases not matched to a gene; V was cut back by 5 bases and J by 4 bases. Germline loops: CDR1 SGHRS, CDR2 YFSETQ. The CDR3 covers 16 residues. DNA of the CDR3: TGCGCCAGCAGACATACCCCGGGACAGGGGCTCTATGGCTACACCTTC. Protein product: CASRHTPGQGLYGYTF.

This clonotype has a handful of counts. The genes are TRBV12-3 or TRBV12-4 and TRBJ1-5; D is undetermined. This CDR3 has 14 residues. V lost 1 base to trimming and J lost 6 bases, with 10 bases between them. CDR3 loop: CASSLEPASQPQHF. In DNA, the CDR3 is TGTGCCAGCAGTTTAGAACCAGCGTCTCAGCCCCAGCATTTT.

Many counts were recorded for this clonotype. The chain couples TRBV29-1 to TRBJ2-7, with 7 bases matching TRBD2. The CDR3 covers 12 residues. The V segment lost 4 bases and the J segment 2 bases; nucleotides outside the gene matches: 2. The germline V gene encodes CDR1 SQVTM and CDR2 ANQGSEA. The CDR3 DNA sequence: TGCAGCGTTGGGGAGGGGCCCTACGAGCAGTACTTC. Protein sequence: CSVGEGPYEQYF.

This clonotype was counted at least ten times. This chain uses TRBV5-1 with TRBJ2-7, with TRBD2 matching over 7 bases. J was trimmed by 2 bases and V by 0 bases; bases with no gene match: 5. Germline V gene data show CDR1 as SGHRS and CDR2 as YFSETQ. The CDR3 consists of 15 residues. CDR3: CASSLVGGLTYEQYF. CDR3 DNA: TGCGCCAGCAGCTTGGTCGGGGGGTTAACCTACGAGCAGTACTTC.

This chain links TRBV5-1 with TRBJ1-1, with D uncertain. The CDR3 has 16 residues. V was trimmed by 4 bases and J by 1 base, leaving 17 bases between them. From germline, CDR1 is SGHRS and CDR2 YFSETQ. CDR3 region: CASSLRPLDSNTEAFF. As DNA, the CDR3 is TGCGCCAGCAGCCTCCGCCCCTTGGACTCGAACACTGAAGCTTTCTTT.

This clonotype was seen a handful of times. V is TRBV25-1 and J is TRBJ2-7; 7 positions agree with TRBD1. Germline assignment: CDR1 MGHDK and CDR2 SYGVNS. The ends lost 5 bases at V and 1 base at J; junction bases unmatched: 8. The CDR3 loop spans 15 amino acids. Written as DNA, the CDR3 is TGTGCCAGCAGTACCCGGACAGGTCTTTCCTACGAGCAGTACTTC. It specifies CASSTRTGLSYEQYF.